The 20 T cell receptor beta chains below were found in one sample sequenced in a study of early T cells in non-severe SARS-CoV-2 infection. TCRdb reprocessed the 5' RACE reads via MiXCR and lists one record per CDR3 protein. Of 85,000 to 90,000 distinct CDR3 sequences in the sample, around an eighth were seen once. The sequenced sample consisted of whole blood. The receptors here all came from an adult who was a healthcare worker with PCR-confirmed SARS-CoV-2 infection or an uninfected control (not recorded which).

This clonotype has a count of ten or more. At one end, the junction sequence differs from germline, possibly due to a read error. The genes are TRBV6-5 and TRBJ2-1; 12 bases align to TRBD1. The CDR3 consists of 16 residues. The germline V gene has CDR1 MNHEY and CDR2 SVGAGI. The CDR3 DNA follows: TGTGCCAGCAGTTACTCGAGGGGGACAGGGGGCAATGGGCAGTTCTTC. This gives the protein CASSYSRGTGGNGQFF.

To note about this clonotype: A much larger clone is a single base away; this may be a read error. V usage is TRBV9 and J usage is TRBJ1-5; D remains ambiguous. Between the trimmed V and J ends, which lost 0 bases and 4 bases, there was a span of 5 bases. This CDR3 has 13 amino acids. Per the germline V gene, CDR1 is SGDLS and CDR2 is YYNGEE. The CDR3 region is CASSVDGNQPQHF. The CDR3 DNA reads as TGTGCCAGCAGCGTAGACGGGAATCAGCCCCAGCATTTT.

This clonotype has only a few counts. The genes are TRBV29-1 and TRBJ2-2; the match to TRBD1 covers 9 bases. J was trimmed by 0 bases and V by 7 bases; bases with no gene match: 3. Looked up from germline, CDR1 is SQVTM and CDR2 is ANQGSEA. This CDR3 comprises 14 residues. CDR3 bases: TGCAGCGGGACAGGGGTAGCGAACACCGGGGAGCTGTTTTTT. It specifies CSGTGVANTGELFF.

The chain links TRBV10-3 to TRBJ2-3; D is unclear. The germline V gene encodes CDR1 ENHRY and CDR2 SYGVKD. The CDR3 is 15 residues long. Trimming removed 6 bases at V and 7 bases at J, with 20 bases between. The CDR3 nucleotides are TGTGCCATCAGCGTGGCCGGACCACGGAGCAATACGCAGTATTTT. Its translation is CAISVAGPRSNTQYF.

This sequence joins TRBV12-3 or TRBV12-4 and TRBJ2-3; possibly TRBD1 or TRBD2 for D (5 bases each). V was trimmed by 5 bases and J by 4 bases, leaving 19 bases between them. The CDR3 has 16 residues. The CDR3 sequence: CASSPYGTKPSDTQYF. The CDR3 bases are TGTGCCAGCAGTCCCTACGGGACCAAACCGTCAGATACGCAGTATTTT.

The rearrangement joins TRBV27 to TRBJ1-1, with 7 bases fitting TRBD1. Germline CDR1 MNHEY, CDR2 SMNVEV (reference sequence). With 3 bases clipped from V and 0 bases from J, the junction kept 4 bases outside the gene matches. The CDR3 consists of 15 residues. The CDR3 here is CASSFVGGMNTEAFF. CDR3 coding DNA: TGTGCCAGCAGTTTCGTAGGGGGCATGAACACTGAAGCTTTCTTT.

This clonotype was counted ten times or more. The chain has TRBV5-1 and TRBJ2-1; D is undetermined. V dropped 0 bases and J dropped 8 bases, with 12 bases sitting between them. Germline V lookup: CDR1 SGHRS, CDR2 YFSETQ. The CDR3 covers 14 residues. CDR3 region: CASSLVGWRDEQFF. CDR3 nucleotides: TGCGCCAGCAGCTTGGTCGGGTGGCGAGATGAGCAGTTCTTC. The full variable domain, rest sourced from reference TRBV5-1 and TRBJ2-1, is KAGVTQTPRYLIKTRGQQVTLSCSPISGHRSVSWYQQTPGQGLQFLFEYFSETQRNKGNFPGRFSGRQFSNSRSEMNVSTLELGDSALYLCASSLVGWRDEQFFGPGTRLTVL.

This clonotype has a count of ten or more. Here the CDR3 reads CASSRPGQGYNEQFF. CDR3 in DNA: TGTGCCAGCAGCCGCCCGGGACAGGGCTACAATGAGCAGTTCTTC. The chain uses TRBV11-3 and TRBJ2-1; the match to TRBD1 covers 9 bases. Trimming at V came to 5 bases and at J to 3 bases, leaving 5 bases not matched to a gene. The length of the CDR3 is 15 residues. Germline V gives CDR1 SGHNT, CDR2 YENEEA.

In this sample, this clonotype turned up a few times. V and J are TRBV16 and TRBJ2-7; D possibly matches TRBD1 or TRBD2 (6 bases each). The CDR3 loop spans 16 amino acids. Germline CDR1 and CDR2: KGHSY and FQNENV. V was trimmed by 7 bases and J by 4 bases, leaving 23 bases between them. CDR3 sequence reads: CASTKAVRGAMYEQYF. CDR3 bases: TGTGCCAGCACTAAAGCCGTAAGGGGGGCCATGTACGAGCAGTACTTC.

This chain joins TRBV6-5 and TRBJ2-5, with TRBD1 as a possible D gene (5 bases). The CDR3 totals 15 residues. The V end lost 6 bases, the J end lost 3 bases, and 17 bases lay between the germline ends. Germline V gene lookup returns CDR1 MNHEY and CDR2 SVGAGI. The CDR3 coding sequence is TGTGCCAGCAGAGGGGCCGAGGACGTTAAAGAGACCCAGTACTTC. It specifies CASRGAEDVKETQYF.

J is TRBJ1-6 and V is TRBV14; tentatively, D is TRBD1 (6 bases). V lost 0 bases, J lost 10 bases, and 22 bases lay in between. The CDR3 sequence is 18 residues long. Germline assignment: CDR1 SGHDN and CDR2 FVKESK. CDR3 sequence reads: CASSQETWGAAVESPLHF. As DNA, the CDR3 is TGTGCCAGCAGCCAAGAGACGTGGGGGGCCGCGGTTGAGTCACCCCTCCACTTT.

V and J are TRBV9 and TRBJ1-2; no reliable D call. The ends were cut back, 4 bases at V and 11 bases at J, with 3 bases in the middle. CDR3 length: 8 residues. From germline, CDR1 is SGDLS and CDR2 YYNGEE. CDR3 in DNA: TGTGCCAGCAGCCCTTACACCTTC. Its protein is CASSPYTF.

CDR3 loop: CSARDSNQPQHF. The CDR3 region has the DNA TGCAGTGCCAGGGATAGCAATCAGCCCCAGCATTTT. The V gene is TRBV20-1, the J gene TRBJ1-5; perhaps TRBD1 as D (5 bases). Trimming shortened V by 6 bases and J by 0 bases, and 6 bases separated the two germline ends. CDR1 DFQATT and CDR2 SNEGSKA come from the germline V gene (reference sequence). This CDR3 is 12 amino acids long.

This clonotype was seen repeatedly, ten times or more. The J gene is TRBJ1-3, the V gene TRBV20-1; 7 bases align to TRBD1. This CDR3 is 15 amino acids long. V gave up 2 bases and J gave up 0 bases; unmatched junction bases: 4. Germline CDR1 is DFQATT and CDR2 is SNEGSKA (reference sequence). CDR3 DNA: TGCAGTGCTAGACGGACAGGACCCTCTGGAAACACCATATATTTT. Its translation: CSARRTGPSGNTIYF.

The chain links TRBV20-1 to TRBJ2-1; 9 bases line up with TRBD2. After removal of 5 bases from V and 7 bases from J, the junction contained 12 bases not matched to a gene. Per germline, CDR1 DFQATT and CDR2 SNEGSKA (reference sequence). This CDR3 has 15 amino acids. CDR3 amino acids: CSARWGGRGKNEQFF. The DNA of the CDR3 is TGCAGTGCTCGCTGGGGCGGGAGGGGTAAGAATGAGCAGTTCTTC.

The chain carries TRBV6-5 and TRBJ1-4; D call uncertain. Trimming took off 1 base at V and 0 bases at J, with 21 bases between the two ends. Germline V CDR1 and CDR2: MNHEY, SVGAGI. CDR3 length: 20 residues. CDR3 amino acids: CASSYFGKAEAEATNEKLFF. DNA for the CDR3: TGTGCCAGCAGTTACTTCGGGAAGGCGGAAGCCGAAGCAACTAATGAAAAACTGTTTTTT.

The gene calls are TRBV11-2 and TRBJ2-1; TRBD2 matches at 8 bases. The CDR3 sequence is 13 residues long. Per the germline V gene, CDR1 is SGHAT and CDR2 is FQNNGV. The V segment lost 5 bases and the J segment 10 bases; nucleotides outside the gene matches: 7. CDR3 loop: CASSLGTSKEQFF. The CDR3 nucleotides are TGTGCCAGCAGCCTCGGGACTAGTAAAGAGCAGTTCTTC.

This clonotype turned up a few times. The V gene is TRBV12-3 or TRBV12-4, the J gene TRBJ1-1; 10 nucleotides line up with TRBD1. The CDR3 length is 14 residues. V lost 6 bases and J lost 8; bases outside the gene matches: 9. As DNA, the CDR3 is TGTGCCAGCAGCGTAGACAGGGGGCCGCTAGAAGCTTTCTTT. Translating it yields CASSVDRGPLEAFF.

The V and J genes are TRBV24-1 and TRBJ2-1, with TRBD1 identical over 8 bases. From germline, CDR1 is KGHDR and CDR2 SFDVKD. The J segment lost 4 bases and the V segment lost 8 bases, leaving 6 bases of the junction unmatched. This CDR3 comprises 14 residues. Here the CDR3 reads CATTGQGHYNEQFF. The CDR3 DNA is TGTGCCACCACCGGACAGGGACATTACAATGAGCAGTTCTTC.

This clonotype was observed a handful of times. The chain employs TRBV29-1 and TRBJ1-3, with D possibly matching TRBD1 (6 bases). The V end lost 4 bases, the J end lost 0 bases, and 16 bases lay between the germline ends. The CDR3 length is 16 residues. In germline, CDR1 is SQVTM, CDR2 ANQGSEA. The CDR3 DNA follows: TGCAGCGTTGGGCAGAGGGGGACCAACTCTGGAAACACCATATATTTT. Translation: CSVGQRGTNSGNTIYF.